This T cell receptor beta chain was captured by sequencing in a study of blood T cell repertoires in COVID-19. Cohorts were determined from participant-reported clinical history. Per germline, CDR1 MNHEY and CDR2 SVGAGI. CDR3 size: 14 residues. V gave up 0 bases and J gave up 2 bases, with 5 bases separating them. In the original workflow: Reference gene primer amplification yielded estimated nucleated cell counts. Clones were read by immunoSEQ multiplex PCR, and TCRdb kept only the in-frame ones, dropping some. V, J and clone size were drawn from that table, and D and trimming were deduced from the DNA. The sample lists some 200,000 clones, around 81% occurring once.

The sequence derives from a woman aged 45-60 years with acute COVID-19. The sequencing input was PBMCs or T cells enriched from blood (not recorded which). The chain uses TRBV6-5 and TRBJ1-3; weak D call: TRBD1 (5 bases). The CDR3 nucleotides read TGTGCCAGCAGTTACTCAGGGGCTGGAAACACCATATATTTT. This encodes CASSYSGAGNTIYF.